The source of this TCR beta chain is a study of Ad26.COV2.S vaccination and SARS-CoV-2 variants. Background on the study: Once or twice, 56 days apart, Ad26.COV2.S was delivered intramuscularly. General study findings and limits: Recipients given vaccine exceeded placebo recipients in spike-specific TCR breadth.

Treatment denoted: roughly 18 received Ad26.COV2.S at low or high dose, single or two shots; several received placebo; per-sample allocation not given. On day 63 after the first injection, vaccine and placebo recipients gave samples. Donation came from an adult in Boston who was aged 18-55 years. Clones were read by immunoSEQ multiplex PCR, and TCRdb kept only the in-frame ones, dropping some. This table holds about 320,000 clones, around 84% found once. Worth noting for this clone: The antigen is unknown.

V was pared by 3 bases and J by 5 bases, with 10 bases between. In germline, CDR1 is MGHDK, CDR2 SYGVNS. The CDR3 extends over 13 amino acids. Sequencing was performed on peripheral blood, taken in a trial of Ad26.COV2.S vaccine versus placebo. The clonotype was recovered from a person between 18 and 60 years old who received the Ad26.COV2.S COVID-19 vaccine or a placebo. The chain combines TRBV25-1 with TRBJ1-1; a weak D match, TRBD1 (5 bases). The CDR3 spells CASSEGRVTEAFF. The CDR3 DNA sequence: TGTGCCAGCAGTGAGGGCAGGGTAACTGAAGCTTTCTTT. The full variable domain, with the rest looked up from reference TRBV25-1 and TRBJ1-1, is EADIYQTPRYLVIGTGKKITLECSQTMGHDKMYWYQQDPGMELHLIHYSYGVNSTEKGDLSSESTVSRIRTEHFPLTLESARPSHTSQYLCASSEGRVTEAFFGQGTRLTVV.